This T cell receptor (beta chain) was retrieved from a study of identical twins. A universal primer site was added by template switching, and unique molecular identifiers were carried by the cDNA. TCRdb used MiXCR to reprocess the 5' RACE reads, holding one entry per CDR3 protein. The sample consists of 1.5 million to 2 million distinct CDR3 sequences, about 31% of them appearing once. The CDR3 sequence is 14 residues long. From germline, CDR1 is DFQATT and CDR2 SNEGSKA (reference sequence). The genes are TRBV20-1 and TRBJ2-1; maybe TRBD2 (6 bases). The J call may be in error: the DNA end matches TRBJ2-7 better. The source is a newborn girl in good health. Sequencing was carried out using cord blood. DNA of the CDR3: TGCAGTGCTAGATTAATAGCGGCCTACAATGAGCAGTACTTC. This codes for CSARLIAAYNEQYF.